The rows below give T cell receptor beta chains drawn from one sample of a study of blood T cell repertoires in COVID-19. Sequencing was performed with immunoSEQ multiplex PCR; in TCRdb, only in-frame clones are kept and a portion is missing. The data contain some 50,000 clones, around 87% of them singletons. Specimen: peripheral blood. Receptor source: a human donor in a cohort sampled during active COVID-19. Both conserved end residues are part of each CDR3. A D gene is named only where the DNA matches it firmly. The size of a clone is reported for some rows only, either as once, few or many, or as a class for expanded clones.

V	size	D	J	DNA	CDR3
TRBV19	few	-	TRBJ1-6	TGTGCCGCAAAGGAGGCAGGGGTTTCACCCCTCCACTTT	CAAKEAGVSPLHF
TRBV7-2	-	-	TRBJ2-1	TGTGCCAGCAGCTTTACTCCGGTGCGGGGGCAGTTCTTC	CASSFTPVRGQFF
TRBV9	-	TRBD2	TRBJ2-5	TGTGCCAGCAGCCGGGGGGAGGTCCAAGAGACCCAGTACTTC	CASSRGEVQETQYF
TRBV5-1	-	TRBD1	TRBJ1-4	TGCGCCAGCAGCCGAGGGACAGGGATGGGCGAAAAACTGTTTTTT	CASSRGTGMGEKLFF
TRBV9	-	-	TRBJ2-2	TGTGCCAGCAGCCCAAGAGGGAACACCGGGGAGCTGTTTTTT	CASSPRGNTGELFF
TRBV28	-	TRBD1	TRBJ1-5	TGTGCCAGCAGTTTTAACAGGGGGTACGATCAGCCCCAGCATTTT	CASSFNRGYDQPQHF
TRBV6-5	-	-	TRBJ1-1	TGTGCCAGCAGTTACTTGGGAGACACCGAAGCTTTCTTT	CASSYLGDTEAFF
TRBV7-9	-	TRBD2	TRBJ2-1	TGTGCCAGCAGCTTAGAACCGCTAGCGGGAGTTTTCAATGAGCAGTTCTTC	CASSLEPLAGVFNEQFF
TRBV6-1	-	TRBD2	TRBJ2-3	TGTGCCAGCAGTGGACTAGCGGGAGGGCCCGGGGATACGCAGTATTTT	CASSGLAGGPGDTQYF
TRBV30	-	TRBD2	TRBJ2-7	TGTGCCTGGAGTAGGACTAGCGGGGCCTACGAGCAGTACTTC	CAWSRTSGAYEQYF
TRBV2	-	TRBD2	TRBJ2-1	TGTGCCAGCATCTTATACCCTAGCGGGAGGGCCCACAATGAGCAGTTCTTC	CASILYPSGRAHNEQFF
TRBV18	-	-	TRBJ1-2	TGTGCCAGCTCATCGGACACAACTAACTATGGCTACACCTTC	CASSSDTTNYGYTF
TRBV21-1	-	-	TRBJ1-6	TGTGCCAGTTTACTAAGTTCACCCCTCCACTTT	CASLLSSPLHF
TRBV19	once	TRBD1	TRBJ1-1	TGTGCCAGTAGTACAACAGGGGGCAGGGAAGCTTTCTTT	CASSTTGGREAFF
TRBV9	-	-	TRBJ2-1	TGTGCCAGCAGCGTAGCAGTCCTCGCGGGTACCTACAATGAGCAGTTCTTC	CASSVAVLAGTYNEQFF
TRBV7-3	-	TRBD2	TRBJ2-1	TGTGCCAGCAGCTTAGATGGACTAGCGGGAGTGCCGTACAATGAGCAGTTCTTC	CASSLDGLAGVPYNEQFF
TRBV6-2/TRBV6-3	-	TRBD2	TRBJ2-1	TGTGCCAGCAGCCTCCCTGGACTAGACTACAATGAGCAGTTCTTC	CASSLPGLDYNEQFF
TRBV5-4	once	TRBD2	TRBJ2-1	TGTGCCAGCAGCTCGGGACTAGCGGGAGCGGGCAATGAGCAGTTCTTC	CASSSGLAGAGNEQFF
TRBV28	-	-	TRBJ2-5	TGTGCCAGCAGTTTTCGGAATCCAAGAGAGGCCCAGTACTTC	CASSFRNPREAQYF
TRBV28	once	TRBD1	TRBJ2-1	TGTGCCAGCAGACCGGGACAGCACAATGAGCAGTTCTTC	CASRPGQHNEQFF
TRBV6-5	-	TRBD2	TRBJ2-7	TGTGCCAGCAGAAGCCTCGGGGGGGCCTACGAGCAGTACTTC	CASRSLGGAYEQYF
TRBV7-3	-	TRBD1	TRBJ2-1	TGTGCCAGCAGCTTAACCGGGACAGAGTTTAGCAATGAGCAGTTCTTC	CASSLTGTEFSNEQFF
TRBV28	-	TRBD2	TRBJ2-7	TGTGCCAGCAGTTACCCGAGTAGCGGGGCCCGCTCCTACGAGCAGTACTTC	CASSYPSSGARSYEQYF
TRBV7-9	-	-	TRBJ1-2	TGTGCCAGCAGCAGGGAGGGACTGGATGGCTACACCTTC	CASSREGLDGYTF
TRBV6-5	-	TRBD1	TRBJ2-7	TGTGCCAGCAGTTACTCGGGGGACAGAGCATACGAGCAGTACTTC	CASSYSGDRAYEQYF
TRBV9	-	TRBD1	TRBJ2-2	TGTGCCAGCAGCTCCAGGACAGGCCCAGGCGGGGAGCTGTTTTTT	CASSSRTGPGGELFF
TRBV5-4	-	-	TRBJ2-6	TGTGCCAGCCGAGACAGCTTGAGCGGGGCCAACGTCCTGACTTTC	CASRDSLSGANVLTF
TRBV5-1	few	-	TRBJ2-7	TGCGCCAGCAGCATAGGTGTGACTGCGTCCCACGAGCAGTACTTC	CASSIGVTASHEQYF
TRBV25-1	-	TRBD2	TRBJ2-7	TGTGCCAGCAGTGAGGGACTAACGAACTCCTACGAGCAGTACTTC	CASSEGLTNSYEQYF